These 19 T cell receptor beta chains share one sample of origin, sequenced in a study of blood T cell repertoires in COVID-19. Profiling relied on immunoSEQ multiplex PCR, and the TCRdb table lists in-frame clones only, not all of them. The repertoire has under 200,000 clones, 75% to 85% of them found once; the top ten carry 1.5% to 1.7%. The sequenced sample was peripheral blood. These receptors came from a human donor in a cohort sampled during active COVID-19.

The rearrangement joins TRBV6-5 to TRBJ1-2; D not certain. From germline, CDR1 is MNHEY and CDR2 SVGAGI. The CDR3 loop spans 15 amino acids. V was pared by 6 bases and J by 3 bases, with 17 bases between. DNA of the CDR3: TGTGCCAGCAGCCTAGATTCTGCGGCGGACTATGGCTACACCTTC. Amino acid sequence: CASSLDSAADYGYTF.

The chain joins TRBV18 to TRBJ1-1; 12 bases agree with TRBD1. Looked up from germline, CDR1 is KGHSH and CDR2 is LQKENI. This CDR3 spans 16 amino acids. V was clipped by 5 bases and J by 5 bases; unmatched bases: 9. The CDR3 loop is CASSLLTGQGATEAFF. CDR3 DNA sequence: TGTGCCAGCTCATTACTTACGGGACAGGGGGCGACTGAAGCTTTCTTT.

The chain uses TRBV21-1 and TRBJ1-5; the table assigns TRBD1, which was not confirmed against the DNA. TRBV21-1 is given as a pseudogene. The CDR3 consists of 17 residues. The CDR3 spells CASSKYRDRKRNQPQHF. CDR3 DNA: TGTGCCAGCAGCAAATATCGGGACAGAAAACGCAATCAGCCCCAGCATTTT.

The chain is built from TRBV10-1 and TRBJ1-1; D gene uncertain. Between the trimmed V and J ends, which lost 5 bases and 1 base, there was a span of 5 bases. CDR3 length: 12 amino acids. The V gene's germline CDR1 is WNHNN and CDR2 SYGVQD (reference sequence). The CDR3 nucleotides are TGCGCCAGCAGTACAAAGAACACTGAAGCTTTCTTT. The encoded protein is CASSTKNTEAFF.

The chain employs TRBV28 and TRBJ2-1, with 9 bases that match TRBD2. The ends lost 2 bases at V and 4 bases at J; junction bases unmatched: 6. Per germline, CDR1 MDHEN and CDR2 SYDVKM. The CDR3 runs to 16 residues. CDR3 DNA sequence: TGTGCCAGCAGTTTAGCCGGGACTAGCCATTACAATGAGCAGTTCTTC. Translation: CASSLAGTSHYNEQFF.

The V call is TRBV9, the J call TRBJ2-7; D may be TRBD2 (6 bases). The CDR3 loop spans 14 amino acids. The ends were cut back, 0 bases at V and 2 bases at J, with 9 bases in the middle. Germline V lookup: CDR1 SGDLS, CDR2 YYNGEE. CDR3 in amino acids: CASSVGGIPYEQYF. Here the CDR3 DNA reads TGTGCCAGCAGCGTAGGCGGGATCCCCTACGAGCAGTACTTC. Full variable domain (remainder filled in from reference TRBV9 and TRBJ2-7): DSGVTQTPKHLITATGQRVTLRCSPRSGDLSVYWYQQSLDQGLQFLIQYYNGEERAKGNILERFSAQQFPDLHSELNLSSLELGDSALYFCASSVGGIPYEQYFGPGTRLTVT.

The CDR3 spells CASSQGAQPQHF. In DNA form, the CDR3 reads TGTGCCAGCAGCCAGGGGGCTCAGCCCCAGCATTTT. The chain uses TRBV6-5 and TRBJ1-5; TRBD1 agrees at 8 bases. CDR3 size: 12 residues. J gave up 6 bases and V 6 bases, and 1 base lay outside the gene matches. CDR1 and CDR2 (germline): MNHEY, SVGAGI.

The chain is built from TRBV5-4 and TRBJ1-1; the D is unclear. The length of the CDR3 is 12 residues. V dropped 6 bases and J dropped 3 bases, with 9 bases sitting between them. From germline, CDR1 is SGHNT and CDR2 YYREEE (reference sequence). This CDR3 reads CASTRGDTEAFF. CDR3 bases: TGTGCCAGCACCAGAGGAGACACTGAAGCTTTCTTT.

The chain combines TRBV5-1 with TRBJ2-7; 8 positions match TRBD2. This CDR3 has 14 residues. CDR1 is SGHRS, CDR2 YFSETQ, per germline. Trimming cost V 4 bases and J 3 bases; bases outside gene matches: 6. CDR3 sequence (DNA): TGCGCCAGCAGCGCGGCGGGAGGAAACTACGAGCAGTACTTC. Protein sequence: CASSAAGGNYEQYF.

V is TRBV28 and J is TRBJ1-4, with D unresolved. The CDR3 sequence is 14 residues long. Germline loops: CDR1 MDHEN, CDR2 SYDVKM. V was cut by 3 bases and J by 4 bases, with 9 bases left in between. The CDR3 reads CASSLSGYNEKLFF. The CDR3 nucleotides read TGTGCCAGCAGTTTGTCAGGCTATAATGAAAAACTGTTTTTT.

V is TRBV15 and J is TRBJ1-1, with D possibly TRBD1 on 5 matching bases. The germline gives CDR1 LNHNV, CDR2 YYDKDF (reference sequence). The length of the CDR3 is 17 residues. Between the trimmed V and J ends, which lost 1 base and 1 base, there was a span of 16 bases. The CDR3 coding sequence is TGTGCCACCAGCAGAGGCGGGGCAGGGTCACGGAACACTGAAGCTTTCTTT. As protein: CATSRGGAGSRNTEAFF.

V is TRBV15 and J is TRBJ2-1; D might be TRBD1 (6 bases). The V end was cut by 2 bases, the J end by 0 bases, with 11 bases between. The germline V gene encodes CDR1 LNHNV and CDR2 YYDKDF (reference sequence). The length of the CDR3 is 16 residues. CDR3 nucleotide sequence: TGTGCCACCAGCAGACCCGACAGGAGCTCCTACAATGAGCAGTTCTTC. Translation gives CATSRPDRSSYNEQFF. Based on the CDR3 plus reference TRBV15 and TRBJ2-1, the full variable domain is DAMVIQNPRYQVTQFGKPVTLSCSQTLNHNVMYWYQQKSSQAPKLLFHYYDKDFNNEADTPDNFQSRRPNTSFCFLDIRSPGLGDTAMYLCATSRPDRSSYNEQFFGPGTRLTVL.

The genes are TRBV19 and TRBJ2-1, with 8 bases identical to TRBD2. V trimming: 8 bases; J trimming: 0 bases; junction bases outside the gene matches: 9. CDR1 LNHDA and CDR2 SQIVND come from the germline V gene (reference sequence). The CDR3 sequence is 16 residues long. CDR3 coding DNA: TGTGCCAGTTGGTCAGTAGCGGGGAGCTCCTACAATGAGCAGTTCTTC. Translation: CASWSVAGSSYNEQFF.

This clone was counted only a few times. V gene TRBV9 combines with J gene TRBJ2-7; TRBD1 agrees at 11 bases. Trimming cost V 0 bases and J 3 bases; bases outside gene matches: 2. Germline values: CDR1 SGDLS, CDR2 YYNGEE. This CDR3 is 15 amino acids long. CDR3 in amino acids: CASSVGTGGFYEQYF. The CDR3 DNA follows: TGTGCCAGCAGCGTAGGGACAGGGGGCTTCTACGAGCAGTACTTC.

As regards this clone: Relative to the germline gene, one junction end is altered; a read error may explain this. The chain is built from TRBV12-3 or TRBV12-4 and TRBJ2-5; D gene uncertain. This CDR3 has 11 amino acids. CDR3 amino acids: CTSRNSETQYF. The CDR3, as DNA: TGTACCAGCAGAAATAGCGAGACCCAGTACTTC.

The chain combines TRBV7-3 with TRBJ1-2, with D tentatively TRBD1 (5 bases). The V gene lost 2 bases and the J gene lost 3 bases, with 10 bases spanning the gap. Per germline, CDR1 SGHTA and CDR2 FQGTGA. The CDR3 length is 14 residues. CDR3 sequence (DNA): TGTGCCAGCAGCTTAGCCGGGGGGTACTATGGCTACACCTTC. Amino acid sequence: CASSLAGGYYGYTF.

DNA for the CDR3: TGTGCCAGCAGCTCCCTATTAGGTAGAGGGAGTGAAGCTTTCTTT. Protein product: CASSSLLGRGSEAFF. This sequence joins TRBV9 and TRBJ1-1; the D is unclear. The germline CDR1 and CDR2 sequences are SGDLS and YYNGEE. The CDR3 extends over 15 amino acids. The V end was cut by 4 bases, the J end by 7 bases, with 20 bases between.

J is TRBJ1-5 and V is TRBV27; tentative D call: TRBD1 (5 bases). V lost 1 base and J 1 base, leaving 8 bases between the germline ends. Germline lookup yields CDR1 MNHEY and CDR2 SMNVEV (reference sequence). The CDR3 is made up of 15 amino acids. The CDR3 loop is CASSLWGESNQPQHF. The CDR3 nucleotides read TGTGCCAGCAGTTTATGGGGGGAGAGCAATCAGCCCCAGCATTTT.

The genes are TRBV4-3 and TRBJ2-1, with 9 bases lining up with TRBD2. Germline V lookup: CDR1 LGHNA, CDR2 YSLEER. The CDR3 extends over 14 amino acids. V gave up 8 bases and J gave up 5 bases; unmatched junction bases: 7. CDR3 DNA sequence: TGCGCCAGCCGCCCCAGCGGGGGGAACAATGAGCAGTTCTTC. As protein: CASRPSGGNNEQFF.